These T cell receptor beta chains were read from a single sample in a study of blood T cells in healthy people across ages. Using its own MiXCR run on the 5' RACE reads, TCRdb lists one record per CDR3 protein. Of more than 450,000 distinct CDR3 sequences listed, roughly a quarter are singletons. This same sample was also taken into another study, of T cells of mothers and their children.

The sample taken for sequencing was blood. These receptors all stem from a boy between 2 and 10 years old in good health. Each CDR3 is given with its conserved first and last residue. The order of the fields is D gene, V gene, CDR3 length, clone size, J gene, CDR3 protein, CDR3 DNA. A D gene is named only where the DNA matches it firmly. Size is omitted from some rows. Given values are once, few, many or a class for expanded clones.

D: TRBD1
V: TRBV7-9
length: 13
size: few
J: TRBJ2-1
CDR3: CASSLGTGGLQFF
DNA: TGTGCCAGCAGCTTAGGAACAGGGGGTCTGCAGTTCTTC

D: .
V: TRBV7-9
length: 14
size: .
J: TRBJ1-4
CDR3: CASSRSQEDEKLFF
DNA: TGTGCCAGCAGCAGGTCACAGGAGGATGAAAAACTGTTTTTT

D: .
V: TRBV11-3
length: 14
size: few
J: TRBJ2-7
CDR3: CASSSGVIPHEQYF
DNA: TGTGCCAGCAGCTCCGGGGTCATCCCGCACGAGCAGTACTTC

D: .
V: TRBV7-9
length: 18
size: once
J: TRBJ2-5
CDR3: CASSLAIPTAGPQETQYF
DNA: TGTGCCAGCAGCTTAGCAATCCCGACTGCGGGGCCCCAAGAGACCCAGTACTTC

D: .
V: TRBV30
length: 14
size: few
J: TRBJ2-2
CDR3: CAWALGVFTGELFF
DNA: TGTGCCTGGGCCCTCGGGGTCTTCACCGGGGAGCTGTTTTTT

D: .
V: TRBV7-8
length: 15
size: few
J: TRBJ2-1
CDR3: CASSLGTGYYNEQFF
DNA: TGTGCCAGCAGCCTGGGAACGGGGTACTACAATGAGCAGTTCTTC

D: .
V: TRBV9
length: 14
size: few
J: TRBJ2-5
CDR3: CASSALPRGETQYF
DNA: TGTGCCAGCAGCGCCCTCCCTAGGGGGGAGACCCAGTACTTC

D: TRBD1
V: TRBV20-1
length: 14
size: few
J: TRBJ2-7
CDR3: CSATGTGDYYEQYF
DNA: TGCAGTGCTACCGGGACAGGGGACTACTACGAGCAGTACTTC

D: TRBD1
V: TRBV9
length: 16
size: few
J: TRBJ2-1
CDR3: CASSPRGRGSYNEQFF
DNA: TGTGCCAGCAGCCCCCGGGGCAGGGGGTCCTACAATGAGCAGTTCTTC

D: TRBD2
V: TRBV7-9
length: 14
size: few
J: TRBJ2-1
CDR3: CAAGGRGSYNEQFF
DNA: TGTGCCGCGGGGGGCCGAGGCTCCTACAATGAGCAGTTCTTC

D: .
V: TRBV25-1
length: 13
size: few
J: TRBJ1-1
CDR3: CASSDPPDAVTFF
DNA: TGTGCCAGCAGTGACCCTCCGGACGCGGTAACTTTCTTT

D: .
V: TRBV7-3
length: 12
size: many
J: TRBJ2-2
CDR3: CASSSNTGELFF
DNA: TGTGCCAGCAGCTCCAACACCGGGGAGCTGTTTTTT

D: .
V: TRBV29-1
length: 14
size: few
J: TRBJ2-7
CDR3: CSVVVDASSYEQYF
DNA: TGCAGCGTTGTGGTGGACGCCTCCTCCTACGAGCAGTACTTC

D: TRBD1
V: TRBV27
length: 17
size: few
J: TRBJ2-1
CDR3: CASSRQGGPWDYNEQFF
DNA: TGTGCCAGCAGCCGACAGGGGGGTCCCTGGGACTACAATGAGCAGTTCTTC

D: .
V: TRBV28
length: 15
size: few
J: TRBJ2-7
CDR3: CASSLPGADPYEQYF
DNA: TGTGCCAGCAGTTTACCGGGGGCGGATCCCTACGAGCAGTACTTC

D: .
V: TRBV10-3
length: 14
size: .
J: TRBJ2-7
CDR3: CAISQGPTPYEQYF
DNA: TGTGCCATCAGTCAGGGTCCCACTCCCTACGAGCAGTACTTC

D: TRBD2
V: TRBV5-1
length: 16
size: .
J: TRBJ2-2
CDR3: CASSFRLAGNTGELFF
DNA: TGCGCCAGCAGCTTCCGACTAGCGGGGAACACCGGGGAGCTGTTTTTT

D: TRBD1
V: TRBV29-1
length: 12
size: .
J: TRBJ2-7
CDR3: CSVEGQGFEQYF
DNA: TGCAGCGTTGAGGGACAGGGATTCGAGCAGTACTTC

D: .
V: TRBV2
length: 15
size: many
J: TRBJ2-2
CDR3: CASSEARSVGGELFF
DNA: TGTGCCAGCAGTGAAGCGCGGAGCGTAGGAGGGGAGCTGTTTTTT

D: TRBD2
V: TRBV14
length: 15
size: few
J: TRBJ2-7
CDR3: CASSQFSGSGYEQYF
DNA: TGTGCCAGCAGCCAATTTAGCGGGAGCGGGTACGAGCAGTACTTC

D: TRBD2
V: TRBV6-5
length: 15
size: .
J: TRBJ2-5
CDR3: CASGRSGRRSETQYF
DNA: TGTGCCAGCGGACGCAGCGGGAGGAGGTCAGAGACCCAGTACTTC

D: TRBD1
V: TRBV6-5
length: 17
size: .
J: TRBJ2-1
CDR3: CASSHSWDSLSYNEQFF
DNA: TGTGCCAGCAGCCACTCGTGGGACAGCCTGTCCTACAATGAGCAGTTCTTC

D: TRBD1
V: TRBV7-9
length: 15
size: .
J: TRBJ1-2
CDR3: CASSLSAQGSGGYTF
DNA: TGTGCCAGCAGCTTATCGGCACAGGGGAGTGGTGGCTACACCTTC

D: .
V: TRBV6-6
length: 11
size: .
J: TRBJ2-7
CDR3: CASRHFYEQYF
DNA: TGTGCCAGCCGTCATTTTTACGAGCAGTACTTC

D: .
V: TRBV7-9
length: 14
size: few
J: TRBJ2-5
CDR3: CASSRPRGDETQYF
DNA: TGTGCCAGCAGCCGCCCGCGAGGGGACGAGACCCAGTACTTC

D: .
V: TRBV7-9
length: 13
size: few
J: TRBJ2-1
CDR3: CASGDLLKEEQFF
DNA: TGTGCCAGTGGGGACCTTCTAAAGGAGGAGCAGTTCTTC

D: .
V: TRBV6-5
length: 12
size: few
J: TRBJ1-1
CDR3: CASYRPGAEAFF
DNA: TGTGCCAGCTATAGACCAGGGGCTGAAGCTTTCTTT

D: .
V: TRBV20-1
length: 16
size: .
J: TRBJ2-3
CDR3: CSAQSAQGIITDTQYF
DNA: TGCAGTGCGCAGTCCGCCCAGGGTATTATAACAGATACGCAGTATTTT

D: TRBD1
V: TRBV12-3/TRBV12-4
length: 13
size: .
J: TRBJ2-7
CDR3: CASSQGATYEQYF
DNA: TGTGCCAGCAGTCAGGGGGCAACCTACGAGCAGTACTTC

D: TRBD2
V: TRBV20-1
length: 18
size: .
J: TRBJ2-1
CDR3: CSARDHSLAGEPYNEQFF
DNA: TGCAGCGCTAGAGATCATTCCCTAGCGGGCGAACCCTACAATGAGCAGTTCTTC

D: .
V: TRBV20-1
length: 12
size: few
J: TRBJ2-1
CDR3: CSALALVAEQFF
DNA: TGCAGTGCCCTCGCCTTGGTCGCTGAGCAGTTCTTC

D: TRBD1
V: TRBV6-2/TRBV6-3
length: 16
size: few
J: TRBJ1-3
CDR3: CASRRGQAISGNTIYF
DNA: TGTGCTAGCCGGAGGGGACAGGCGATCTCTGGAAACACCATATATTTT

D: .
V: TRBV27
length: 16
size: .
J: TRBJ2-3
CDR3: CASSLFGAGPTDTQYF
DNA: TGTGCCAGCAGTTTATTTGGGGCAGGACCCACAGATACGCAGTATTTT

D: .
V: TRBV6-6
length: 14
size: few
J: TRBJ1-4
CDR3: CASRYRGVNEKLFF
DNA: TGTGCCAGCAGATACCGGGGGGTTAATGAAAAACTGTTTTTT

D: TRBD1
V: TRBV6-1
length: 15
size: .
J: TRBJ1-2
CDR3: CASSVHALPGQGITF
DNA: TGTGCCAGCAGTGTCCATGCCCTCCCGGGACAGGGGATCACCTTC

D: .
V: TRBV4-3
length: 15
size: .
J: TRBJ2-7
CDR3: CASSPNRDLSYEQYF
DNA: TGCGCCAGCAGCCCCAACAGGGACCTCTCCTACGAGCAGTACTTC

D: TRBD1
V: TRBV5-8
length: 12
size: .
J: TRBJ1-1
CDR3: CVSSPGQAEAFF
DNA: TGTGTCAGCAGCCCCGGACAGGCGGAAGCTTTCTTT

D: TRBD2
V: TRBV2
length: 19
size: .
J: TRBJ2-7
CDR3: CASSQASSGRLFTDDEQYF
DNA: TGTGCCAGCAGTCAAGCCTCTAGCGGGAGGCTGTTTACGGACGACGAGCAGTACTTC

D: .
V: TRBV14
length: 16
size: many
J: TRBJ2-7
CDR3: CASSLGWDAVGDEQYF
DNA: TGTGCCAGCAGCCTCGGGTGGGACGCAGTTGGGGACGAGCAGTACTTC

D: .
V: TRBV12-3/TRBV12-4
length: 14
size: .
J: TRBJ2-1
CDR3: CASSPPYGRDEQFF
DNA: TGTGCCAGCAGTCCACCCTATGGACGAGATGAGCAGTTCTTC

D: TRBD2
V: TRBV20-1
length: 14
size: few
J: TRBJ2-1
CDR3: CSANGGRRYNEQFF
DNA: TGCAGTGCTAACGGGGGGAGAAGGTACAATGAGCAGTTCTTC

D: .
V: TRBV20-1
length: 14
size: many
J: TRBJ2-5
CDR3: CSASGRGGQETQYF
DNA: TGCAGTGCTAGTGGTAGGGGAGGCCAAGAGACCCAGTACTTC

D: TRBD1
V: TRBV4-3
length: 16
size: few
J: TRBJ2-1
CDR3: CASSQDGTGGNNEQFF
DNA: TGCGCCAGCAGCCAAGACGGGACAGGGGGAAACAATGAGCAGTTCTTC

D: .
V: TRBV10-3
length: 13
size: few
J: TRBJ1-4
CDR3: CAISVLGDEKLFF
DNA: TGTGCCATCAGTGTCTTAGGGGATGAAAAACTGTTTTTT

D: .
V: TRBV12-3/TRBV12-4
length: 13
size: .
J: TRBJ2-3
CDR3: CASSPGTTDTQYF
DNA: TGTGCCAGCAGTCCGGGGACGACAGATACGCAGTATTTT

D: .
V: TRBV7-9
length: 15
size: .
J: TRBJ2-7
CDR3: CASSLQGRDAYEQYF
DNA: TGTGCCAGCAGCTTGCAGGGGCGGGACGCCTACGAGCAGTACTTC

D: TRBD2
V: TRBV5-1
length: 16
size: .
J: TRBJ2-7
CDR3: CASKPMTSGSSYEQYF
DNA: TGCGCCAGCAAGCCCATGACTAGCGGGAGCTCCTACGAGCAGTACTTC

D: .
V: TRBV7-9
length: 13
size: medium-sized
J: TRBJ2-2
CDR3: CASSPTKDGELFF
DNA: TGTGCCAGCAGCCCCACGAAGGACGGGGAGCTGTTTTTT